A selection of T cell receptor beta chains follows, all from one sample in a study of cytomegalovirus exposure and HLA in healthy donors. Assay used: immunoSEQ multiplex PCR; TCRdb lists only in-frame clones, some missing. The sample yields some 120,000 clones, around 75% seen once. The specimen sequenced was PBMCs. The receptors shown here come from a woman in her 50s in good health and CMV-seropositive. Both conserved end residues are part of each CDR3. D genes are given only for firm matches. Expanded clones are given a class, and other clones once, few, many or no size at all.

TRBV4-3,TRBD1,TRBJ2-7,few,CASSFSAGGDYEQYF,TGCGCCAGCAGCTTCTCGGCAGGGGGAGACTACGAGCAGTACTTC
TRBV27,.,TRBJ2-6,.,CASSARGANVLTF,TGTGCCAGCAGTGCGCGTGGGGCCAACGTCCTGACTTTC
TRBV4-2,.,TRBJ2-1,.,CASSHRAEPSYNEQFF,TGTGCCAGCAGCCACCGAGCGGAGCCCTCCTACAATGAGCAGTTCTTC
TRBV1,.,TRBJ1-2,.,CTSSHSGTGGIYGYTF,TGCACCAGCAGCCATTCCGGGACAGGGGGCATCTATGGCTACACCTTC
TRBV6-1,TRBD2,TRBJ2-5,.,CASSEVWWEGETQYF,TGTGCCAGCAGTGAAGTTTGGTGGGAGGGAGAGACCCAGTACTTC
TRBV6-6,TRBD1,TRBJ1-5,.,CASGLQGEFSNQPQHF,TGTGCCAGCGGTCTACAGGGGGAATTTAGCAATCAGCCCCAGCATTTT
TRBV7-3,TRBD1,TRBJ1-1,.,CASSYRQGEAFF,TGTGCCAGCAGCTATCGACAGGGGGAAGCTTTCTTT
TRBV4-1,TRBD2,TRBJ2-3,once,CASSQTSTQYF,TGCGCCAGCAGCCAGACTAGCACGCAGTATTTT
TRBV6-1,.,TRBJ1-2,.,CASSEIKGTYGYTF,TGTGCCAGCAGTGAAATTAAAGGGACTTATGGCTACACCTTC
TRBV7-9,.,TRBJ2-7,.,CSSSLKATYEQYF,TGTTCCAGCAGCTTAAAAGCTACTTACGAGCAGTACTTC
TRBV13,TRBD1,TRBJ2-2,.,CASSFGTANTGELFF,TGTGCCAGCAGCTTTGGGACAGCGAACACCGGGGAGCTGTTTTTT
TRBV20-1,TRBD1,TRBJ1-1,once,CSATGGQGAFF,TGCAGTGCTACCGGGGGACAGGGAGCTTTCTTT
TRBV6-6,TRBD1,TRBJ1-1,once,CASRVLPRGDTEAFF,TGTGCCAGCAGAGTACTTCCCAGGGGGGACACTGAAGCTTTCTTT
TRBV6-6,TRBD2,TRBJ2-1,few,CASSYGLAGGNDEQFF,TGTGCCAGCAGTTACGGTTTAGCGGGAGGGAACGATGAGCAGTTCTTC
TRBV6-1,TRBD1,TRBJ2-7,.,CASREPGTGSNYEQYF,TGTGCCAGCAGAGAACCCGGGACAGGGAGCAACTACGAGCAGTACTTC
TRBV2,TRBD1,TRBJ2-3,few,CASSMDRGRLDTQYF,TGTGCCAGCAGTATGGACAGGGGGCGCTTAGATACGCAGTATTTT
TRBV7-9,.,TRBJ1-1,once,CASSHITPDSGNTEAFF,TGTGCCAGCAGCCATATTACACCGGACAGTGGCAACACTGAAGCTTTCTTT
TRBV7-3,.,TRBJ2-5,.,CASSDQGNGETQYF,TGTGCCAGCAGCGACCAGGGGAACGGAGAGACCCAGTACTTC
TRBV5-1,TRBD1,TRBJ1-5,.,CASSRDSGQGGRQPQHF,TGCGCCAGCAGCAGAGATTCGGGACAGGGGGGGAGACAGCCCCAGCATTTT
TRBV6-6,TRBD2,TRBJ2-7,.,CYGGGSYEQYF,TGCTACGGGGGGGGCTCCTACGAGCAGTACTTC
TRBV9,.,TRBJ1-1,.,CASSPPTRGLNTEAFF,TGTGCCAGCAGCCCCCCGACCCGAGGGTTGAACACTGAAGCTTTCTTT
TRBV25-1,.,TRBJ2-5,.,CASSEFTRAQETQYF,TGTGCCAGCAGTGAATTCACCCGCGCCCAAGAGACCCAGTACTTC
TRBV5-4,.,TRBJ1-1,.,CASSLIQGNTEAFF,TGTGCCAGCAGCTTAATTCAGGGGAACACTGAAGCTTTCTTT
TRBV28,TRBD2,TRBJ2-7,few,CASSFRLAGVNEQYF,TGTGCCAGCAGTTTCCGGCTAGCGGGCGTAAACGAGCAGTACTTC
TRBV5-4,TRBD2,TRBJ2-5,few,CASSPSGSSGGALETQYF,TGTGCCAGCAGCCCATCCGGCTCTAGCGGGGGGGCCTTAGAGACCCAGTACTTC
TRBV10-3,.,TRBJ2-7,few,CAIGADYEQYF,TGTGCCATCGGGGCAGACTACGAGCAGTACTTC
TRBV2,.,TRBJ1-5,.,CASHGGGAYSNQPQHF,TGTGCCAGCCACGGTGGGGGGGCATATAGCAATCAGCCCCAGCATTTT
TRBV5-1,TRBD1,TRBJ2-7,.,CASSLDAQGVNYEQYF,TGCGCCAGCAGCTTGGATGCGCAGGGGGTAAACTACGAGCAGTACTTC
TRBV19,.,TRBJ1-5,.,CASSSQGNQPQHF,TGTGCCAGTAGCTCTCAGGGTAATCAGCCCCAGCATTTT
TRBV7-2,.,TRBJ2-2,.,CASSSRRVTGELFF,TGTGCCAGCAGCTCCCGTCGGGTCACCGGGGAGCTGTTTTTT
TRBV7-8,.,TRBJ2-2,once,CASSLAPSRELFF,TGTGCCAGCAGCTTAGCCCCGAGCCGGGAGCTGTTTTTT
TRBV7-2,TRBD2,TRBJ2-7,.,CASSLGPSGRTGSEQYF,TGTGCCAGCAGCTTAGGTCCTAGCGGGAGGACGGGCTCCGAGCAGTACTTC
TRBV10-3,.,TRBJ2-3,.,CAISESTGSSRDTQYF,TGTGCCATCAGTGAGTCGACCGGGAGTTCTAGAGATACGCAGTATTTT
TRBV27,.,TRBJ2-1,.,CASSKGENPFF,TGTGCCAGCTCCAAGGGGGAGAATCCGTTCTTC
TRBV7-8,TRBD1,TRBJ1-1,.,CASSLVAMVVSPGQGGTEAFF,TGTGCCAGCAGCTTAGTAGCCATGGTGGTCTCCCCGGGGCAGGGGGGCACTGAAGCTTTCTTT
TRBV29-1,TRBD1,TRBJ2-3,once,CSVEGQQADTQYF,TGCAGCGTTGAGGGACAGCAGGCAGATACGCAGTATTTT
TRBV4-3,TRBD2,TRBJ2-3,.,CASSQDGRASGGPTDTQYF,TGCGCCAGCAGCCAAGATGGACGGGCGAGCGGGGGACCGACAGATACGCAGTATTTT
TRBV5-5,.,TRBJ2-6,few,CASSLVPRSGANVLTF,TGTGCCAGCAGCTTGGTCCCCCGCTCTGGGGCCAACGTCCTGACTTTC
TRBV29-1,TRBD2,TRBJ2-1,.,CSVEWGGTVNEQFF,TGCAGCGTTGAATGGGGGGGTACAGTCAATGAGCAGTTCTTC
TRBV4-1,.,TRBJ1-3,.,CASSQQGSISGNTIYF,TGCGCCAGCAGCCAACAGGGGTCTATCTCTGGAAACACCATATATTTT
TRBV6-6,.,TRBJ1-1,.,CASVDAGNPTEAFF,TGTGCCAGCGTAGATGCAGGGAATCCCACTGAAGCGTTCTTT
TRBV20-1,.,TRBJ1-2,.,CSARVQYGYTF,TGCAGTGCTAGAGTCCAGTATGGCTACACCTTC
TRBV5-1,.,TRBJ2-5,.,CASRGWGAQETQYF,TGCGCCAGCAGAGGGTGGGGAGCCCAAGAGACCCAGTACTTC
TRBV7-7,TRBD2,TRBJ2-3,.,CASSSSGGSDTQYF,TGTGCTAGCAGTAGTAGCGGGGGCTCAGATACGCAGTATTTT
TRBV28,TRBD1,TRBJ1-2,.,CASSLGQEYGYTF,TGTGCCAGCAGTTTGGGACAGGAATATGGCTACACCTTC
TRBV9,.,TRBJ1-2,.,CASSASSWSGDGYTF,TGTGCCAGCAGCGCTTCCTCGTGGTCGGGGGATGGCTACACCTTC
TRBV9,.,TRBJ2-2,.,CASSVGEENTGELFF,TGTGCCAGCAGCGTAGGAGAGGAGAACACCGGGGAGCTGTTTTTT
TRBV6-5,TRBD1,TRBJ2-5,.,CASSRDSHQETQYF,TGTGCCAGCAGTCGGGACAGCCATCAGGAGACCCAGTACTTC
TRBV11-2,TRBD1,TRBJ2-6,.,CASSHQGAGANVLTF,TGTGCCAGCAGCCACCAGGGGGCTGGGGCCAACGTCCTGACTTTC
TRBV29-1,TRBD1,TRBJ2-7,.,CSVLSRQGRSYEQYF,TGCAGCGTTCTATCCCGACAGGGGAGGTCCTACGAGCAGTACTTC
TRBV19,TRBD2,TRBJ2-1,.,CATRVLAGVRNEQFF,TGTGCCACCAGAGTTCTAGCGGGAGTTCGGAATGAGCAGTTCTTC
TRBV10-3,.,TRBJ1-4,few,CATRQRQDNEKLFF,TGTGCCACCCGACAGAGACAAGATAATGAAAAACTGTTTTTT
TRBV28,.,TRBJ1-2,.,CASKWGGYRNGYTF,TGTGCCAGCAAATGGGGAGGATACCGGAATGGCTACACCTTC
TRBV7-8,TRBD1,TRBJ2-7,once,CASSRGQFSYEQYF,TGTGCCAGCAGCCGGGGACAGTTCTCCTACGAGCAGTACTTC